Listed here are 20 T cell receptor beta chains from one sample, sequenced in a study of blood T cell repertoires in COVID-19. Here immunoSEQ multiplex PCR was the method, and the copy in TCRdb shows in-frame clones only, minus some. In the table there are over 85,000 clones, over 75% of which are singletons. Sample: peripheral blood. The receptors were sampled from a human donor with acute or convalescent COVID-19. The donor label of this sample is uncertain.

V usage is TRBV28 and J usage is TRBJ2-3; 7 bases are shared with TRBD2. The germline gives CDR1 MDHEN, CDR2 SYDVKM. The CDR3 length is 15 residues. Trimming cost V 5 bases and J 6 bases; bases outside gene matches: 11. The CDR3 sequence is CASSPRRGAGDTQYF. For the CDR3, the DNA is TGTGCCAGCAGTCCTCGGAGGGGAGCGGGGGATACGCAGTATTTT.

The V gene is TRBV10-3, the J gene TRBJ1-4; maybe TRBD1 (6 bases). Trimming pared 3 bases from V and 7 bases from J, leaving 15 bases between. CDR1 and CDR2 from the germline V gene are ENHRY and SYGVKD. This CDR3 has 15 residues. CDR3 in DNA: TGTGCCATCAGTGATTTTGGGGGCAAGGGTGAAAAACTGTTTTTT. Its translation is CAISDFGGKGEKLFF.

This rearrangement joins TRBV28 to TRBJ1-1; 8 bases map to TRBD1. V was clipped by 9 bases and J by 0 bases; unmatched bases: 6. Germline-derived CDR1 and CDR2 are MDHEN and SYDVKM. CDR3 length equals 14 residues. The CDR3 region has the DNA TGTGCCAGTTTCACAGGGGGGCTGAACACTGAAGCTTTCTTT. This encodes CASFTGGLNTEAFF.

The J gene is TRBJ1-1, the V gene TRBV4-3; D possibly corresponds to TRBD1 (6 bases). The CDR3 contains 15 residues. V lost 0 bases, J lost 0 bases, and 8 bases lay in between. Germline CDR1 reads LGHNA; CDR2 reads YSLEER. The CDR3 here is CASSQEWTVNTEAFF. The DNA of the CDR3 is TGCGCCAGCAGCCAAGAGTGGACAGTGAACACTGAAGCTTTCTTT.

The chain joins TRBV7-3 to TRBJ2-3; TRBD2 matches 8 bases. V shed 2 bases and J 2 bases; nucleotides not matched to a gene: 3. The CDR3 has 15 amino acids. Germline loops: CDR1 SGHTA, CDR2 FQGTGA. Here the CDR3 DNA reads TGTGCCAGCAGCTTAGGACTAGCTAACACAGATACGCAGTATTTT. Protein: CASSLGLANTDTQYF.

This chain joins TRBV30 and TRBJ1-4; 7 bases fit TRBD1. Losses at the gene ends were 6 bases for V and 4 bases for J; bases not matched to a gene: 5. CDR1 is GTSNPN, CDR2 SVGIG, per germline (reference sequence). The CDR3 is 13 residues long. The CDR3 sequence is CACTGVGNEKLFF. For the CDR3, the DNA is TGTGCCTGTACAGGGGTAGGTAATGAAAAACTGTTTTTT.

DNA for the CDR3: TGTGCCAGCAGCTTAGCGGGCGGGGGCGGACAGCCCCAGCATTTT. Protein sequence: CASSLAGGGGQPQHF. The chain recombines TRBV7-9 with TRBJ1-5; perhaps TRBD1 as D (6 bases). V lost 0 bases, J lost 7 bases, and 13 bases lay in between. This CDR3 is 15 amino acids long. The germline V gene encodes CDR1 SEHNR and CDR2 FQNEAQ (reference sequence).

The chain has TRBV11-3 and TRBJ2-6; D is uncertain. Germline-derived CDR1 and CDR2 are SGHNT and YENEEA. V shed 6 bases and J shed 1 base, with 10 bases lying between them. This CDR3 contains 15 residues. The CDR3: CASSPPNSGANVLTF. CDR3 in DNA: TGTGCCAGCAGTCCCCCAAATTCTGGGGCCAACGTCCTGACTTTC.

Only one count was recorded for this clone. The chain uses TRBV5-1 and TRBJ2-3; TRBD1 matches at 9 bases. Germline values: CDR1 SGHRS, CDR2 YFSETQ. After removal of 4 bases from V and 7 bases from J, the junction contained 10 bases not matched to a gene. The CDR3 runs to 15 residues. CDR3 DNA: TGCGCCAGCAGCCCGGTGGGACAGGGCCCTCATACGCAGTATTTT. Its translation: CASSPVGQGPHTQYF.

This clone was seen a handful of times. V is TRBV29-1 and J is TRBJ1-2; D call uncertain. V dropped 8 bases and J dropped 5 bases, with 15 bases sitting between them. The CDR3 runs to 12 residues. CDR1 is SQVTM, CDR2 ANQGSEA, per germline. The CDR3 nucleotides are TGCAGCTCCCAGGAGGGAAGTTATGGCTACACCTTC. It encodes CSSQEGSYGYTF.

The rearrangement uses TRBV6-5 and TRBJ1-1; TRBD1 agrees at 9 bases. Germline loops: CDR1 MNHEY, CDR2 SVGAGI. The ends lost 6 bases at V and 1 base at J; junction bases unmatched: 3. This CDR3 is 14 amino acids long. The DNA for the CDR3 is TGTGCCAGCAGCTGGACAGGGGAGAACACTGAAGCTTTCTTT. Amino acid sequence: CASSWTGENTEAFF.

This chain uses TRBV15 with TRBJ2-7, with 7 bases lining up with TRBD1. The CDR3 has 15 residues. Germline V gene sequence: CDR1 LNHNV, CDR2 YYDKDF (reference sequence). Trimming at V came to 4 bases and at J to 3 bases, leaving 9 bases not matched to a gene. The chain's CDR3 is CATSISRDSYYEQYF. CDR3 bases: TGTGCCACCAGCATAAGCAGGGACAGCTACTACGAGCAGTACTTC.

The V gene is TRBV14, the J gene TRBJ1-2, with D unclear. V was trimmed by 4 bases and J by 4 bases, leaving 7 bases between them. The germline gives CDR1 SGHDN, CDR2 FVKESK. The CDR3 is 12 amino acids. The CDR3 sequence is CASSREAYGYTF. CDR3 coding DNA: TGTGCCAGCAGCCGAGAAGCCTATGGCTACACCTTC.

Concerning this clone itself: Relative to the germline gene, one junction end is altered; a read error may explain this. The gene calls are TRBV11-3 and TRBJ1-2; 7 bases are shared with TRBD1. In germline, CDR1 is SGHNT, CDR2 YENEEA. This CDR3 region has 16 residues. CDR3 loop: CAGSLGGTATRYGYTF. The CDR3 nucleotides read TGTGCCGGCAGCTTAGGAGGGACAGCTACACGTTATGGCTACACCTTC.

The chain combines TRBV6-5 with TRBJ1-2; D possibly corresponds to TRBD1 (5 bases). CDR1 and CDR2 from the germline V gene are MNHEY and SVGAGI. The CDR3 contains 12 residues. The germline V and J ends were trimmed by 2 bases and 8 bases, with 9 bases remaining between them. The CDR3 DNA follows: TGTGCCAGCAGTTACGACAGATCCGGCTACACCTTC. This encodes CASSYDRSGYTF.

The J gene is TRBJ1-2, the V gene TRBV5-1; possible D gene TRBD1, 5 bases. Looked up from germline, CDR1 is SGHRS and CDR2 is YFSETQ. V was cut by 4 bases and J by 4 bases, with 11 bases left in between. The CDR3 sequence is 13 residues long. CDR3 region: CASSTETVYGYTF. CDR3 sequence (DNA): TGCGCCAGCAGCACGGAGACAGTCTATGGCTACACCTTC.

The J gene is TRBJ2-2, the V gene TRBV7-8; 10 positions agree with TRBD2. The CDR3 contains 15 residues. Germline V lookup: CDR1 SGHVS, CDR2 FQNEAQ. The ends lost 8 bases at V and 0 bases at J; junction bases unmatched: 3. The CDR3 DNA reads TGTGCCAGCCATCTAGCGGGGGCGAACACCGGGGAGCTGTTTTTT. Translating it yields CASHLAGANTGELFF. The complete variable domain, with remaining parts taken from reference TRBV7-8 and TRBJ2-2, reads GAGVSQSPRYKVAKRGQDVALRCDPISGHVSLFWYQQALGQGPEFLTYFQNEAQLDKSGLPSDRFFAERPEGSVSTLKIQRTQQEDSAVYLCASHLAGANTGELFFGEGSRLTVL.

The chain combines TRBV2 with TRBJ2-2; D perhaps matches TRBD1 (6 bases). The CDR3 has 14 residues. Germline CDR1 and CDR2: SNHLY and FYNNEI. The V end was cut by 11 bases, the J end by 1 base, with 14 bases between. The CDR3 spells CAGQRLGNTGELFF. For the CDR3, the DNA is TGTGCCGGACAGCGACTGGGGAACACCGGGGAGCTGTTTTTT.

The chain links TRBV11-3 to TRBJ2-1, with D unclear. Germline CDR1 is SGHNT and CDR2 is YENEEA. V was cut by 1 base and J by 8 bases, with 12 bases left in between. The CDR3 extends over 14 amino acids. The CDR3 loop is CASSLGPFLYEQFF. The CDR3 nucleotides are TGTGCCAGCAGCTTAGGTCCCTTTTTGTATGAGCAGTTCTTC. Drawing the rest from reference TRBV11-3 and TRBJ2-1, the complete variable domain is EAGVVQSPRYKIIEKKQPVAFWCNPISGHNTLYWYLQNLGQGPELLIRYENEEAVDDSQLPKDRFSAERLKGVDSTLKIQPAELGDSAVYLCASSLGPFLYEQFFGPGTRLTVL.

The chain couples TRBV6-5 to TRBJ1-1; no reliable D call. The ends were cut back, 8 bases at V and 3 bases at J, with 13 bases in the middle. Looked up from germline, CDR1 is MNHEY and CDR2 is SVGAGI. The CDR3 extends over 13 amino acids. CDR3 amino acids: CASVLGRYTEAFF. CDR3 bases: TGTGCCAGCGTTCTTGGCCGCTACACTGAAGCTTTCTTT.